This TCR beta chain was sequenced for a study of blood T cells in healthy people across ages. For the second PCR, which ran for about 6 to 11 cycles, a sample-barcoded 5' primer and a J-beta primer mix were used. From the 5' RACE reads, TCRdb called clonotypes with MiXCR, one entry per CDR3 protein. The sample lists 1 million or so distinct CDR3 sequences, 45% occurring once. The CDR3 has 10 residues. Trimming took off 3 bases at V and 9 bases at J, with 8 bases between the two ends. CDR1 and CDR2 (germline): SQVTM, ANQGSEA. The clonotype originates from a woman aged 55-75 years in good health. The chain is built from TRBV29-1 and TRBJ2-5; D not certain. Sequencing was performed on blood. The chain's CDR3 is CSVDNAAQYF. CDR3 bases: TGCAGCGTTGACAATGCGGCCCAGTACTTC.